This T cell receptor (beta chain) comes out of a study of shared clonotypes between healthy human individuals. Background on the study: Donors had three CD4 naive, three CD4 memory, two CD8 naive and one CD8 memory plate apiece. Study-level findings and limits: Across subsets, estimated richness was generally greater for naive than for memory populations. Sampling was confined to blood; repertoires within tissues likely differ.

This CDR3 region has 11 residues. V was pared by 7 bases and J by 8 bases, with 11 bases between. In germline, CDR1 is MDHEN, CDR2 SYDVKM. Study processing details: There were no quality scores in the junction-only immunoSEQ sequences, so filtering differed. The data were produced by immunoSEQ multiplex PCR, yet TCRdb's version contains in-frame clones alone and is incomplete. Clonal size and the V and J genes are those of that table, whereas D and trimming came from the DNA. Of around 550,000 clones in the sample, roughly 95% were seen once. A remark on this clone: Its antigen remains unidentified.

Only CD45RO-negative cells positively selected for CCR7 counted as naive CD8 cells, so terminally differentiated effector memory CD45RA+ cells were excluded. Sample: naive CD8+ T cells sorted from blood. This clonotype was sampled from a woman aged 25 to 45 in good health. This chain connects TRBV28 to TRBJ1-2; the D is unclear. The CDR3: CASTLGFGYTF. DNA of the CDR3: TGTGCCAGCACCCTTGGCTTCGGCTACACCTTC.